This entry features one T cell receptor beta chain sequence. Its antigen is still unknown. Using immunoSEQ multiplex PCR, the repertoire was profiled, and TCRdb retains in-frame clones only, with some absent. The table has around 21,000 clones, less than 90% seen once. This specimen comes from a study of T cells in localized non-small cell lung cancer. CDR1 is MNHNY, CDR2 SVGAGI, per germline (reference sequence). This CDR3 is 14 amino acids long. V dropped 2 bases and J dropped 4 bases, with 12 bases sitting between them. Study-wide results and limits: Exceeding tumor, uninvolved adjacent lung had the highest T cell clonality.

The V call is TRBV6-6, the J call TRBJ2-7; D possibly corresponds to TRBD1 (5 bases). Sequencing used peripheral blood, obtained before any cancer treatment. The clonotype was recovered from a male donor at least 60 years old with stage I lung adenocarcinoma. The CDR3 loop reads CASSYLDKLYEQYF. In nucleotides, the CDR3 is TGTGCCAGCAGTTACCTGGACAAACTATACGAGCAGTACTTC.